This T cell receptor beta chain was obtained from a study of T cell responses to AZD1222 COVID-19 vaccine. Study-level results: Epitopes outside B.1.351 and B.1.1.7 mutated regions reportedly drew nearly half of spike TCRs. White British ancestry dominated among donors, who included more females, and clonal diversity was possibly underestimated. The repertoires were collected only after the peak T cell response.

Assay: immunoSEQ multiplex PCR; the TCRdb copy retains only in-frame clones and omits some. The repertoire has about 120,000 clones, about 92% of them found once; the top ten carry 14%. Trimming at V came to 9 bases and at J to 1 base, leaving 2 bases not matched to a gene. Per the germline V gene, CDR1 is LNHDA and CDR2 is SQIVND (reference sequence). This CDR3 has 12 amino acids. Concerning this clone: The antigen is undetermined.

The chain joins TRBV19 to TRBJ1-1; TRBD1 aligns across 7 bases. This TCR was sampled from an adult in good health. The sample was peripheral blood, taken on day 0 of AZD1222 vaccination. The CDR3 loop is CARGQPNTEAFF. The CDR3 nucleotides read TGTGCCAGGGGACAGCCGAACACTGAAGCTTTCTTT.